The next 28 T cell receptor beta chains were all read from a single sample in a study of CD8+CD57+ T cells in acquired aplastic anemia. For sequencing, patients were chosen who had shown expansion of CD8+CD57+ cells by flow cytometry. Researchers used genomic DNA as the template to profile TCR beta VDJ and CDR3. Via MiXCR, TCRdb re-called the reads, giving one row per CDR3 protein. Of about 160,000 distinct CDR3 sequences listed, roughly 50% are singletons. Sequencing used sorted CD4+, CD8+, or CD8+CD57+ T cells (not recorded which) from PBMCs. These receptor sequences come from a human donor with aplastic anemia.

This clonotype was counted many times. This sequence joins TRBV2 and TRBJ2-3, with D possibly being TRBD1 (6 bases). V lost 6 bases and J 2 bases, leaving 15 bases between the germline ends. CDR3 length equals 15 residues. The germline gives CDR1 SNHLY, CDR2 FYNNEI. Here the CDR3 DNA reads TGTGCCAGCAGGACCCGGACAGCTATCACAGATACGCAGTATTTT. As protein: CASRTRTAITDTQYF. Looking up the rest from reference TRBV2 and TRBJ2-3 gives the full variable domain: EPEVTQTPSHQVTQMGQEVILRCVPISNHLYFYWYRQILGQKVEFLVSFYNNEISEKSEIFDDQFSVERPDGSNFTLKIRSTKLEDSAMYFCASRTRTAITDTQYFGPGTRLTVL.

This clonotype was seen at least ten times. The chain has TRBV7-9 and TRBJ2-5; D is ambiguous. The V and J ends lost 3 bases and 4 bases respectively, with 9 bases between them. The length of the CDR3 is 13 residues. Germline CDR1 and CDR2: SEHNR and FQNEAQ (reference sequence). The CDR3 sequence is CASSFLVGETQYF. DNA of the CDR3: TGTGCCAGCAGCTTCCTGGTCGGAGAGACCCAGTACTTC.

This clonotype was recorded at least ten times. CDR3 nucleotides: TGTGCCACCAGTGATTCCGCGACAGGTACCTACAATGAGCAGTTCTTC. Translation gives CATSDSATGTYNEQFF. V and J are TRBV24-1 and TRBJ2-1; weak D call: TRBD1 (6 bases). The V gene lost 2 bases and the J gene lost 2 bases, with 12 bases spanning the gap. In germline, CDR1 is KGHDR, CDR2 SFDVKD. This CDR3 has 16 residues.

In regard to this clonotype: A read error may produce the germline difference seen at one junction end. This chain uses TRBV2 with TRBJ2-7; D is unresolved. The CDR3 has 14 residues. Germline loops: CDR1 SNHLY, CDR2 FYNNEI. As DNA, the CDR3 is TGTGCCAGCAGGGAAGTGTACGCGTCGAACGAGCAGTACTTC. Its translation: CASREVYASNEQYF.

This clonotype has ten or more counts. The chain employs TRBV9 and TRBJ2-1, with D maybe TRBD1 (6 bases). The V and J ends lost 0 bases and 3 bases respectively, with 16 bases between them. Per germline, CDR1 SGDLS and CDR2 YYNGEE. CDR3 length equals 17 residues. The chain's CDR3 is CASSVDPPGALYNEQFF. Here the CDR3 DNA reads TGTGCCAGCAGCGTAGATCCCCCAGGGGCCCTCTACAATGAGCAGTTCTTC.

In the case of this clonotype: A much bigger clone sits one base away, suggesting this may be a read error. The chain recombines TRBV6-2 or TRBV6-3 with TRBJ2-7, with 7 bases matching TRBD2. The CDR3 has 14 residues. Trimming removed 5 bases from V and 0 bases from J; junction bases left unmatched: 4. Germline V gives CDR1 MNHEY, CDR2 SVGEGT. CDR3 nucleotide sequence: TGTGCCAGCAGTCGGGGCGGGAGCTCCTACGAGCAGTACTTC. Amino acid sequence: CASSRGGSSYEQYF.

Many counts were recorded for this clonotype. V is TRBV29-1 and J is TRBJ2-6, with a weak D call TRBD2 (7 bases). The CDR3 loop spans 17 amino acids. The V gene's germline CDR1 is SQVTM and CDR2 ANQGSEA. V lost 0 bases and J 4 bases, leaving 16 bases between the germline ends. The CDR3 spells CSVEDRGGARGANVLTF. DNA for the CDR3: TGCAGCGTTGAAGACCGTGGGGGGGCGCGGGGGGCCAACGTCCTGACTTTC.

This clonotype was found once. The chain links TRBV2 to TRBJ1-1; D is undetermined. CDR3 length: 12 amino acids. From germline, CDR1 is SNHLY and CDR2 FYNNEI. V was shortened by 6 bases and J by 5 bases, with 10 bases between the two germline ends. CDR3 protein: CASRYANTEAFF. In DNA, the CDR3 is TGTGCCAGCAGGTATGCGAATACTGAAGCTTTCTTT.

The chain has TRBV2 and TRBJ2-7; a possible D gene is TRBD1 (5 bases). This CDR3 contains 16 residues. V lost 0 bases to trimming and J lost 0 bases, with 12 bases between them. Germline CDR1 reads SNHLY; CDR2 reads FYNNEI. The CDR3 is CASSEAHARVSYEQYF. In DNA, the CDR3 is TGTGCCAGCAGTGAAGCGCACGCCAGGGTCTCCTACGAGCAGTACTTC.

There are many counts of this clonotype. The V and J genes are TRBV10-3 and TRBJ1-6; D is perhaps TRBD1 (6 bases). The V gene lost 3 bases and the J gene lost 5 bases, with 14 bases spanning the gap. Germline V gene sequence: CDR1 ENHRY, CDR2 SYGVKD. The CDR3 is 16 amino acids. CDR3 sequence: CAISEQGLYNNSPLHF. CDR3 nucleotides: TGTGCCATCAGTGAACAGGGACTTTATAATAATTCACCCCTCCACTTT.

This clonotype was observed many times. In nucleotides, the CDR3 is TGTGCCAGCAGCTGGGGGGGAACGGGCGCCGGGGAGCTGTTTTTT. This gives the protein CASSWGGTGAGELFF. The genes are TRBV7-6 and TRBJ2-2, with TRBD2 matching over 7 bases. The germline gives CDR1 SGHVS, CDR2 FNYEAQ. The CDR3 runs 15 residues. The V gene end was trimmed by 4 bases and the J gene end by 6 bases; junction bases not matched to a gene: 8.

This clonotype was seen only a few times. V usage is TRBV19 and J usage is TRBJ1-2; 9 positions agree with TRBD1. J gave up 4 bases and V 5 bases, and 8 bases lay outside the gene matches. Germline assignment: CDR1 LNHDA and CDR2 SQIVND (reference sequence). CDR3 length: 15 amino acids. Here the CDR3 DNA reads TGTGCCAGTAGTCCTCGGGACAGGGAGGTCTATGGCTACACCTTC. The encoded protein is CASSPRDREVYGYTF.

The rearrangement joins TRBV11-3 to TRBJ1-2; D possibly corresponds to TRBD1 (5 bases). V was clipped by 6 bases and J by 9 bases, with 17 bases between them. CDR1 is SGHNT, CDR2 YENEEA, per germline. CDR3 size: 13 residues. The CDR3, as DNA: TGTGCCAGCAGTGAACGGGGTGGGGGAAGCTACACCTTC. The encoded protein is CASSERGGGSYTF. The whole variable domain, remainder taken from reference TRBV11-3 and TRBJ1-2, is EAGVVQSPRYKIIEKKQPVAFWCNPISGHNTLYWYLQNLGQGPELLIRYENEEAVDDSQLPKDRFSAERLKGVDSTLKIQPAELGDSAVYLCASSERGGGSYTFGSGTRLTVV.

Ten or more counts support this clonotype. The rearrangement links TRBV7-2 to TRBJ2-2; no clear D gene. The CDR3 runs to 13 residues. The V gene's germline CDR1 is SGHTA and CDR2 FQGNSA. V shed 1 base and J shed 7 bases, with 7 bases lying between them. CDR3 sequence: CASSLDFSGELFF. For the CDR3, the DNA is TGTGCCAGCAGCTTAGATTTTAGCGGGGAGCTGTTTTTT.

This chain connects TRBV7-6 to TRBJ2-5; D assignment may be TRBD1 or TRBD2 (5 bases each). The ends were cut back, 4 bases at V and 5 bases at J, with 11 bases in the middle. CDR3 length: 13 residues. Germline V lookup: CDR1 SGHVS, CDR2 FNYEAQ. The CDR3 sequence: CASSSLGAETQYF. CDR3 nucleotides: TGTGCCAGCAGCTCTCTCGGGGCCGAGACCCAGTACTTC.

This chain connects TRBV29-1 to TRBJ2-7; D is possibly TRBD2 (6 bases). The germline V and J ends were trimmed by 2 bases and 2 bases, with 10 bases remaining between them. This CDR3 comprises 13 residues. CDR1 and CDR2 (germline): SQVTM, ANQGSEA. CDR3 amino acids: CSVERGLPYEQYF. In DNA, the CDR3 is TGCAGCGTTGAACGGGGACTGCCCTACGAGCAGTACTTC.

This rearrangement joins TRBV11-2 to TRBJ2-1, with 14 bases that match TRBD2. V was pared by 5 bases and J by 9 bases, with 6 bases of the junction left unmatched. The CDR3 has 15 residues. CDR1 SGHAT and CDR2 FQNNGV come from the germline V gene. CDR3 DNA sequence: TGTGCCAGCAGCATGGGACTAGCGGGAGAGGGTGAGCAGTTCTTC. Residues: CASSMGLAGEGEQFF.

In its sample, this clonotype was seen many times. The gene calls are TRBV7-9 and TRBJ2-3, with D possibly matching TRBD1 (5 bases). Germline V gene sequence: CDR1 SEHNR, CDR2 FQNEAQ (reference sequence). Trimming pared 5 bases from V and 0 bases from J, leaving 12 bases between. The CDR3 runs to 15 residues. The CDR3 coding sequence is TGTGCCAGCAGCGCAGGGATTGCTAGCACAGATACGCAGTATTTT. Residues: CASSAGIASTDTQYF.

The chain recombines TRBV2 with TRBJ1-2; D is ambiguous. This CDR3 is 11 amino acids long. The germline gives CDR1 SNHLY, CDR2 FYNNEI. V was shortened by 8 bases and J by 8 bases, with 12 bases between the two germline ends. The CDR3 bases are TGTGCCAGCTCGGGAATCAGCGGCTACACCTTC. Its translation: CASSGISGYTF.

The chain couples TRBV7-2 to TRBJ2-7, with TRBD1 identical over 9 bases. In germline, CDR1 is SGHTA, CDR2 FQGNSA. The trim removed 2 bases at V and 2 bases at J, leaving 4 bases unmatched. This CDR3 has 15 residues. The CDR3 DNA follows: TGTGCCAGCAGCTTAAGGGGGACAGGGACCTACGAGCAGTACTTC. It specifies CASSLRGTGTYEQYF. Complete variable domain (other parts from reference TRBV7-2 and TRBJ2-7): GAGVSQSPSNKVTEKGKDVELRCDPISGHTALYWYRQSLGQGLEFLIYFQGNSAPDKSGLPSDRFSAERTGGSVSTLTIQRTQQEDSAVYLCASSLRGTGTYEQYFGPGTRLTVT.

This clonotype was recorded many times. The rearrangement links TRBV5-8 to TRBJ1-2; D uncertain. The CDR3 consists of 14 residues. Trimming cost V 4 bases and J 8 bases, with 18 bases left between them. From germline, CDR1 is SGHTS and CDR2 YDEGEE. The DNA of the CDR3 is TGTGCCAGCAGCCCCCTTGTAGGCTCGGGAGGCTACACCTTC. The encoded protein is CASSPLVGSGGYTF.

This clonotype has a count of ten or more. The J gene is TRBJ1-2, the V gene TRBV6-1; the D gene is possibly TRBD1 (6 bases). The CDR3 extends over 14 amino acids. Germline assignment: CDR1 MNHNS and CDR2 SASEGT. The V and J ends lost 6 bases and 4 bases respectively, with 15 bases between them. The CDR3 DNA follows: TGTGCCAGCAGGCCCACCGGGACAACCTATGGCTACACCTTC. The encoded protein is CASRPTGTTYGYTF.

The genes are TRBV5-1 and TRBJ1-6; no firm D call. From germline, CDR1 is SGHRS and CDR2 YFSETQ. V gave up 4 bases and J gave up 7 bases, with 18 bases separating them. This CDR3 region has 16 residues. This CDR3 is CASSLTSHTGNSPLHF. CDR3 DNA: TGCGCCAGCAGCCTGACCTCCCACACGGGGAATTCACCCCTCCACTTT.

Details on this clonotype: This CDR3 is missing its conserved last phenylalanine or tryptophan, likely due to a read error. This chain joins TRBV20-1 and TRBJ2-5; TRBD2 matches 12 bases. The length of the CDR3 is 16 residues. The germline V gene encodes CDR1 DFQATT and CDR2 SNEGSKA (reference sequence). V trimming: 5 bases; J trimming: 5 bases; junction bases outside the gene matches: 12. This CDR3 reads CSAEQGLAGPWETQYL. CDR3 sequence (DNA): TGCAGTGCTGAGCAAGGACTAGCGGGGCCGTGGGAGACCCAGTACCTC.

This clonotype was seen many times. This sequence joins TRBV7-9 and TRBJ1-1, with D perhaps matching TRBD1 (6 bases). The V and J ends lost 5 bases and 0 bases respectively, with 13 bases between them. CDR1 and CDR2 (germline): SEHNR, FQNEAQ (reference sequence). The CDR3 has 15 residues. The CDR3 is CASSAPQGMNTEAFF. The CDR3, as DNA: TGTGCCAGCAGCGCGCCACAGGGAATGAACACTGAAGCTTTCTTT. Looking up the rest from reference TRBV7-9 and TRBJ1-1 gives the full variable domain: DTGVSQNPRHKITKRGQNVTFRCDPISEHNRLYWYRQTLGQGPEFLTYFQNEAQLEKSRLLSDRFSAERPKGSFSTLEIQRTEQGDSAMYLCASSAPQGMNTEAFFGQGTRLTVV.

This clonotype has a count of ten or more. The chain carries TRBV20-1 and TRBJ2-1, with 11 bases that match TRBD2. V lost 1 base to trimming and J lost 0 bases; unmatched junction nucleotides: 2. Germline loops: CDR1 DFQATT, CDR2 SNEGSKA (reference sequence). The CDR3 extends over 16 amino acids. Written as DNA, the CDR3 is TGCAGTGCTAGAGTAGCGGGAGGGTTCTCCTACAATGAGCAGTTCTTC. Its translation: CSARVAGGFSYNEQFF.

As DNA, the CDR3 is TGTGCCAGCAGTGAGCCCGGGACCAAGGTCAATGAGCAGTTCTTC. Translation: CASSEPGTKVNEQFF. The J gene is TRBJ2-1, the V gene TRBV25-1; D assignment may be TRBD1 or TRBD2 (5 bases each). The CDR3 is 15 residues long. From germline, CDR1 is MGHDK and CDR2 SYGVNS. V was clipped by 3 bases and J by 6 bases, with 15 bases between them.

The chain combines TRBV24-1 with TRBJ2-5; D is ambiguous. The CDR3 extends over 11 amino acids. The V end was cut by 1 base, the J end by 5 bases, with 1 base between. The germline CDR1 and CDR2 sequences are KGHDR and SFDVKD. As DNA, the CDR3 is TGTGCCACCAGTGATTTTGAGACCCAGTACTTC. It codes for CATSDFETQYF.